One and the same sample provided the 19 T cell receptor beta chains below, sequenced in a study of blood T cell repertoires in COVID-19. TCRdb keeps only in-frame clones here, not all; method: immunoSEQ multiplex PCR. Here the sample spans tens of thousands of clones, 75% to 90% being singletons. Sequenced input: peripheral blood. The receptors come from a man younger than 45 with COVID-19, enrolled during active disease.

The rearrangement uses TRBV3-1 (or the pseudogene TRBV3-2) and TRBJ2-7; D is unresolved. Germline V CDR1 and CDR2: LGHDT, YNNKEL (reference sequence). The CDR3 contains 14 residues. Between the trimmed V and J ends, which lost 1 base and 1 base, there was a span of 8 bases. In DNA form, the CDR3 reads TGTGCCAGCAGCCAAGTAGAATTGTCCTACGAGCAGTACTTC. Residues: CASSQVELSYEQYF.

The chain couples TRBV20-1 to TRBJ2-1, with D possibly being TRBD2 (6 bases). CDR3 size: 15 residues. Trimming stripped 3 bases from V and 2 bases from J, with 14 bases between. Per the germline V gene, CDR1 is DFQATT and CDR2 is SNEGSKA (reference sequence). DNA of the CDR3: TGCAGTGCTAGTCTTGGTAGCGGAGCCTACAATGAGCAGTTCTTC. It specifies CSASLGSGAYNEQFF.

V is TRBV15 and J is TRBJ2-1; 7 positions agree with TRBD2. The V gene's germline CDR1 is LNHNV and CDR2 YYDKDF (reference sequence). The CDR3 length is 13 residues. Trimming removed 3 bases from V and 4 bases from J; junction bases left unmatched: 0. The CDR3 protein is CATSRGGYNEQFF. The CDR3 DNA reads TGTGCCACCAGCAGGGGGGGGTACAATGAGCAGTTCTTC.

This chain uses TRBV9 with TRBJ2-2; D perhaps matches TRBD1 (6 bases). Germline values: CDR1 SGDLS, CDR2 YYNGEE. The CDR3 is made up of 15 amino acids. V was cut by 0 bases and J by 4 bases, with 10 bases left in between. In nucleotides, the CDR3 is TGTGCCAGCAGCGTAGAAGGGGGAAGCACCGGGGAGCTGTTTTTT. Protein sequence: CASSVEGGSTGELFF.

This clone occurred once. CDR3 region: CASSLLGGSEQYF. CDR3 coding DNA: TGTGCCAGCAGCCTACTCGGGGGGAGCGAGCAGTACTTC. The rearrangement uses TRBV3-1 (or the pseudogene TRBV3-2) and TRBJ2-7; 7 bases are shared with TRBD2. This CDR3 contains 13 residues. The ends lost 4 bases at V and 6 bases at J; junction bases unmatched: 6. Per the germline V gene, CDR1 is LGHDT and CDR2 is YNNKEL (reference sequence).

This chain connects TRBV5-1 to TRBJ1-2, with D possibly TRBD1 on 5 matching bases. The CDR3 extends over 16 amino acids. Per the germline V gene, CDR1 is SGHRS and CDR2 is YFSETQ. V was cut by 1 base and J by 7 bases, with 20 bases left in between. Here the CDR3 DNA reads TGCGCCAGCAGCTTGTCCGGGGGTAGTAGACAAAGTGGCTACACCTTC. Its translation is CASSLSGGSRQSGYTF.

This rearrangement joins TRBV20-1 to TRBJ2-7; D is unclear. Trimming left V 0 bases short and J 10 bases short, with 10 bases between. The CDR3 loop spans 11 amino acids. Per germline, CDR1 DFQATT and CDR2 SNEGSKA (reference sequence). CDR3 DNA: TGCAGTGCTAGAGATTTGGCTCCCCAGTACTTC. This encodes CSARDLAPQYF.

This sequence joins TRBV9 and TRBJ1-6, with 7 bases aligning to TRBD1. V dropped 3 bases and J dropped 7; count of bases not matched to a gene: 7. Germline assignment: CDR1 SGDLS and CDR2 YYNGEE. The length of the CDR3 is 15 residues. The CDR3: CASSERQGNNSPLHF. Written as DNA, the CDR3 is TGTGCCAGCAGCGAAAGACAGGGCAACAATTCACCCCTCCACTTT.

The chain employs TRBV3-1 (or the pseudogene TRBV3-2) and TRBJ2-1; D is uncertain. The length of the CDR3 is 12 residues. Trimming cost V 1 base and J 7 bases, with 5 bases left between them. From germline, CDR1 is LGHDT and CDR2 YNNKEL (reference sequence). CDR3: CASSQVRNEQFF. The CDR3 DNA reads TGTGCCAGCAGCCAAGTGCGGAATGAGCAGTTCTTC.

The rearrangement uses TRBV5-1 and TRBJ2-3; D is perhaps TRBD2 (6 bases). Trimming cost V 5 bases and J 5 bases, with 12 bases left between them. There are 13 residues in the CDR3. Germline V CDR1 and CDR2: SGHRS, YFSETQ. The CDR3 nucleotides are TGCGCCAGCAGGTACACGGGAGAAGATACGCAGTATTTT. Protein product: CASRYTGEDTQYF. The full variable domain, rest sourced from reference TRBV5-1 and TRBJ2-3, is KAGVTQTPRYLIKTRGQQVTLSCSPISGHRSVSWYQQTPGQGLQFLFEYFSETQRNKGNFPGRFSGRQFSNSRSEMNVSTLELGDSALYLCASRYTGEDTQYFGPGTRLTVL.

This sequence joins TRBV3-1 (or the pseudogene TRBV3-2) and TRBJ1-6, with D uncertain. This CDR3 comprises 13 residues. The ends were cut back, 1 base at V and 7 bases at J, with 5 bases in the middle. CDR1 LGHDT and CDR2 YNNKEL come from the germline V gene (reference sequence). As DNA, the CDR3 is TGTGCCAGCAGCCAAGCAGTGAATTCACCCCTCCACTTT. Protein product: CASSQAVNSPLHF.

In its sample, this clone was seen once. The rearrangement links TRBV7-9 to TRBJ1-2; TRBD1 matches 7 bases. Germline trimming cut 2 bases from V and 4 bases from J; bases unmatched to any gene: 7. Looked up from germline, CDR1 is SEHNR and CDR2 is FQNEAQ (reference sequence). The CDR3 length is 15 residues. CDR3 DNA sequence: TGTGCCAGCAGCTTACCCGAGACAGGGAGCTATGGCTACACCTTC. Translated: CASSLPETGSYGYTF.

The chain has TRBV16 and TRBJ2-3; possibly TRBD2 for D (6 bases). In germline, CDR1 is KGHSY, CDR2 FQNENV. Trimming took off 4 bases at V and 4 bases at J, with 18 bases between the two ends. The CDR3 has 16 residues. This CDR3 is CASSPRVGSHSDTQYF. The CDR3 DNA is TGTGCCAGCAGCCCCCGGGTCGGGAGTCACTCAGATACGCAGTATTTT.

V gene TRBV28 combines with J gene TRBJ1-1; no reliable D call. Deletions cut 1 base from V and 4 bases from J, with 16 bases between. The CDR3 runs 16 residues. The germline gives CDR1 MDHEN, CDR2 SYDVKM. This chain's CDR3 is CASSLYATRPGTEAFF. As DNA, the CDR3 is TGTGCCAGCAGTTTATACGCGACACGCCCCGGCACTGAAGCTTTCTTT.

The rearrangement uses TRBV3-1 (or the pseudogene TRBV3-2) and TRBJ2-5; 12 bases map to TRBD2. Trimming took 6 bases from V and 5 from J; bases not matched to a gene: 4. In germline, CDR1 is LGHDT, CDR2 YNNKEL (reference sequence). This CDR3 is 14 amino acids long. CDR3 DNA: TGTGCCAGCAGAAGGACTAGCGGGGATGAGACCCAGTACTTC. Translating it yields CASRRTSGDETQYF.

The genes are TRBV2 and TRBJ2-2, with TRBD2 matching 9 bases. Germline assignment: CDR1 SNHLY and CDR2 FYNNEI. With V trimmed by 7 bases and J by 6 bases, 6 bases remained unmatched. The length of the CDR3 is 14 residues. CDR3 nucleotide sequence: TGTGCCAGCATTGTAGCGGGAGTGTCCGGGGAGCTGTTTTTT. The encoded protein is CASIVAGVSGELFF.

The chain employs TRBV5-1 and TRBJ1-2; TRBD1 matches 8 bases. Trimming at V came to 6 bases and at J to 5 bases, leaving 15 bases not matched to a gene. CDR1 SGHRS and CDR2 YFSETQ come from the germline V gene. The CDR3 consists of 16 residues. The CDR3 loop is CASTGISGGQTYGYTF. Written as DNA, the CDR3 is TGCGCCAGCACTGGAATATCAGGGGGCCAAACTTATGGCTACACCTTC.

Here the CDR3 reads CASSEARQGIGETQYF. CDR3 in DNA: TGTGCCAGTAGTGAGGCTCGGCAGGGGATAGGAGAGACCCAGTACTTC. The genes are TRBV19 and TRBJ2-5, with D possibly TRBD1 on 6 matching bases. The CDR3 has 16 amino acids. Per the germline V gene, CDR1 is LNHDA and CDR2 is SQIVND (reference sequence). The V gene lost 5 bases and the J gene lost 4 bases, with 20 bases spanning the gap.

J is TRBJ2-2 and V is TRBV7-9, with D uncertain. The CDR3 is 15 amino acids. From germline, CDR1 is SEHNR and CDR2 FQNEAQ (reference sequence). With 4 bases removed from V and 2 bases from J, the gap between germline ends came to 11 bases. The CDR3 nucleotides are TGTGCCAGCAGCTATTTCCCCATCAACACCGGGGAGCTGTTTTTT. It translates to CASSYFPINTGELFF.